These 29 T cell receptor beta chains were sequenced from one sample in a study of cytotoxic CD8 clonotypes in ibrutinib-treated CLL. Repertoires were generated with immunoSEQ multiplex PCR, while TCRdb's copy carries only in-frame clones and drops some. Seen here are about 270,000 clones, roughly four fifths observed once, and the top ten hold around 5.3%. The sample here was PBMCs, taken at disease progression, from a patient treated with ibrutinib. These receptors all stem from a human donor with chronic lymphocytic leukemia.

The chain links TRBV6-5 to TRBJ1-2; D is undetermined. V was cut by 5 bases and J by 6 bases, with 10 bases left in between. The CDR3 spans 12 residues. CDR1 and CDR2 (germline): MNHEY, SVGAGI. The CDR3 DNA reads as TGTGCCAGCAGTCCGGGTTGGGATGGCTACACCTTC. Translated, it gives CASSPGWDGYTF.

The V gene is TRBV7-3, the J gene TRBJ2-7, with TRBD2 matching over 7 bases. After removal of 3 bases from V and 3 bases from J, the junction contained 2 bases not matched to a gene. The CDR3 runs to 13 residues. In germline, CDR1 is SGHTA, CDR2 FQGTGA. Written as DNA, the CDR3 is TGTGCCAGCAGCTTCGGCGGGAGCTACGAGCAGTACTTC. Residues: CASSFGGSYEQYF.

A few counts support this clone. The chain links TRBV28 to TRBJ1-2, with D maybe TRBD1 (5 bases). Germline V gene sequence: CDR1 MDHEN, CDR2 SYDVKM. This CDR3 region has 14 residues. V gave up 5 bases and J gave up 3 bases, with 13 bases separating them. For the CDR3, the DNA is TGTGCCAGCAGTCTCTACAGGACGGACTATGGCTACACCTTC. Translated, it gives CASSLYRTDYGYTF.

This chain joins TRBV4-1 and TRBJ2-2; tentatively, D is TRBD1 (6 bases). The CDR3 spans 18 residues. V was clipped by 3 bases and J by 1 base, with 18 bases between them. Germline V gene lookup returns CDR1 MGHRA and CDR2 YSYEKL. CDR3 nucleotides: TGCGCCAGCAGCCACCCCCGGGACACAATACTGAACACCGGGGAGCTGTTTTTT. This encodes CASSHPRDTILNTGELFF.

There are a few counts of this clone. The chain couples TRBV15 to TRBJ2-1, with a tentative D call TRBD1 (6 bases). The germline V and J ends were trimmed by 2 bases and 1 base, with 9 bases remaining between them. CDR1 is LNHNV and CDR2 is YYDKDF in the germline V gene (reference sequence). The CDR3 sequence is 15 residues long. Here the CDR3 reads CATSRPTGSYNEQFF. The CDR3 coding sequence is TGTGCCACCAGCAGACCAACAGGGTCCTACAATGAGCAGTTCTTC.

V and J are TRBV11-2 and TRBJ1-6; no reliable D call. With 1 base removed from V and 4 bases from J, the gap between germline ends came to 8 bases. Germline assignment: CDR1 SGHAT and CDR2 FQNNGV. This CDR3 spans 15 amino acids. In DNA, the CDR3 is TGTGCCAGCAGCTTAGCCAGTTCTTATAATTCACCCCTCCACTTT. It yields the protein CASSLASSYNSPLHF.

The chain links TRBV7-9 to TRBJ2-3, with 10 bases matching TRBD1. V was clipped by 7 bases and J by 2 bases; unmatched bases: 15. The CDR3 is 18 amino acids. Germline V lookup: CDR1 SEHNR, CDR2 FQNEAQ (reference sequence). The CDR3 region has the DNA TGTGCCAGCACCCTCCGGGACAGGGGTTTTGAAAACACAGATACGCAGTATTTT. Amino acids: CASTLRDRGFENTDTQYF.

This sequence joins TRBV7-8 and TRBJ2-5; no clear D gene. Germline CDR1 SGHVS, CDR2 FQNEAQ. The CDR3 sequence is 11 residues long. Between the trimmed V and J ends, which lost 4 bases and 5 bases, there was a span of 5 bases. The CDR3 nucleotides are TGTGCCAGCAGCTCAATGGAGACCCAGTACTTC. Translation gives CASSSMETQYF.

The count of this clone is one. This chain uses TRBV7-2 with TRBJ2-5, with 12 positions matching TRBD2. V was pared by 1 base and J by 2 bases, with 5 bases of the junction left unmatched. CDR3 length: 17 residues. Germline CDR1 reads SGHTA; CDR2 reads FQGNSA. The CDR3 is CASSLGTSGTSQETQYF. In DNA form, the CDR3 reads TGTGCCAGCAGCTTAGGGACTAGCGGGACCTCACAAGAGACCCAGTACTTC.

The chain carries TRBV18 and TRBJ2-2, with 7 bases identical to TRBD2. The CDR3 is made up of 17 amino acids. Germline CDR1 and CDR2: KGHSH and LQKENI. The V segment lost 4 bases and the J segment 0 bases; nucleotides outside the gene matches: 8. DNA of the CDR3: TGTGCCAGCTCACTTACTACCGGACTAGCGAACACCGGGGAGCTGTTTTTT. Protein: CASSLTTGLANTGELFF.

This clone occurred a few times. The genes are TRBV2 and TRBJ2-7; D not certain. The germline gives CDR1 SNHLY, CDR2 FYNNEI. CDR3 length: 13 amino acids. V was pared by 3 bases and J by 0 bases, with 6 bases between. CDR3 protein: CASSDSISYEQYF. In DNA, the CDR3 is TGTGCCAGCAGTGATTCCATCTCCTACGAGCAGTACTTC.

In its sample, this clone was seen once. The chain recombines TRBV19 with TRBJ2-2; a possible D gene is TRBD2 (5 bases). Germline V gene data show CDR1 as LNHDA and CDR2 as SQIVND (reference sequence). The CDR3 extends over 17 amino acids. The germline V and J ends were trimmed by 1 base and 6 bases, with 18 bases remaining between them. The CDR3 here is CASSIGGLASRSGELFF. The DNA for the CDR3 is TGTGCCAGTAGTATAGGCGGTTTAGCGTCTAGGTCCGGGGAGCTGTTTTTT.

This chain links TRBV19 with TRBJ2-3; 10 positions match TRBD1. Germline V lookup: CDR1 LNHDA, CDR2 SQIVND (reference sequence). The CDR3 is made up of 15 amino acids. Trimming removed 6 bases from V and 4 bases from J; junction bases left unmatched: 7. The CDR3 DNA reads TGTGCCAGTAGACGACAGGGGGCGTCCGCAGATACGCAGTATTTT. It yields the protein CASRRQGASADTQYF.

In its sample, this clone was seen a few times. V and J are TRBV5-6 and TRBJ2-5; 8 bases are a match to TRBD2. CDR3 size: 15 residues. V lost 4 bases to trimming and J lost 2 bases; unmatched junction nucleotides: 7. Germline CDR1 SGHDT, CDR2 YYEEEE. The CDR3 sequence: CASSGTGLGQETQYF. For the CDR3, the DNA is TGTGCCAGCAGCGGAACGGGACTAGGGCAAGAGACCCAGTACTTC.

The CDR3 is CSVQGTNIQYF. The CDR3, as DNA: TGCAGCGTACAGGGGACAAACATTCAGTACTTC. V gene TRBV29-1 combines with J gene TRBJ2-4; 7 bases map to TRBD1. The CDR3 spans 11 residues. V shed 6 bases and J 6 bases; nucleotides not matched to a gene: 2. From germline, CDR1 is SQVTM and CDR2 ANQGSEA.

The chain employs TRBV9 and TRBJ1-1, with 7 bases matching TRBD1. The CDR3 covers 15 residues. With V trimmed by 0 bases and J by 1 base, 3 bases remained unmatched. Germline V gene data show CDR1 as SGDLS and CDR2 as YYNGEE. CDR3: CASSVVRDRNTEAFF. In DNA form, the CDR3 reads TGTGCCAGCAGCGTAGTACGGGACAGGAACACTGAAGCTTTCTTT.

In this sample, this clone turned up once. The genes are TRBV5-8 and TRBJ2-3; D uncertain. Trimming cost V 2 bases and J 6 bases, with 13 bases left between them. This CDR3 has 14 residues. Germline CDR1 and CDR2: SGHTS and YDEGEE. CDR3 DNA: TGTGCCAGCAGCTTCACTCCACCACTGGATACGCAGTATTTT. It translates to CASSFTPPLDTQYF.

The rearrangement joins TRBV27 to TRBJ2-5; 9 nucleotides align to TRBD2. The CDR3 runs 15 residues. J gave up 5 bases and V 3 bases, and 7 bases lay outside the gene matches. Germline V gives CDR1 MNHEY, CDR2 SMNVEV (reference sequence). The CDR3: CASSLDSGSRETQYF. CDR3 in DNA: TGTGCCAGCAGTTTGGATAGCGGGAGTCGGGAGACCCAGTACTTC.

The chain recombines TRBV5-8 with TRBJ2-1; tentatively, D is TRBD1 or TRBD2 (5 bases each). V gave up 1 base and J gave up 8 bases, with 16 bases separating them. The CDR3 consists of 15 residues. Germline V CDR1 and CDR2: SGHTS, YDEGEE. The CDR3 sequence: CASSLLVLGDHEQFF. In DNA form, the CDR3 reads TGTGCCAGCAGCTTGTTGGTACTAGGGGACCATGAGCAGTTCTTC.

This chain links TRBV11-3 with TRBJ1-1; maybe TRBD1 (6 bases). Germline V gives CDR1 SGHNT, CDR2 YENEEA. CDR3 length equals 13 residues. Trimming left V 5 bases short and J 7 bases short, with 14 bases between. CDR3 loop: CASSESRGSEAFF. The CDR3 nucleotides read TGTGCCAGCAGCGAAAGCAGGGGAAGTGAAGCTTTCTTT.

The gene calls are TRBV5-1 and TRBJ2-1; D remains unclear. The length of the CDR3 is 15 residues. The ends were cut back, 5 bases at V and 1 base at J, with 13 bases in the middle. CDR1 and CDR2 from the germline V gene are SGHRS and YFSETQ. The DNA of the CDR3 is TGCGCCAGCAGTTCAGGCGCCATATCCTACAATGAGCAGTTCTTC. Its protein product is CASSSGAISYNEQFF.

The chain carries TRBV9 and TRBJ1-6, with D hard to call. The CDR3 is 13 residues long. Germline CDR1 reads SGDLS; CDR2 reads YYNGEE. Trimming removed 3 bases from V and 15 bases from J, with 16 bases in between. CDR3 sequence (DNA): TGTGCCAGCAGCGCCTACCCCTCCGGGAGCCTCCACTTT. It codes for CASSAYPSGSLHF.

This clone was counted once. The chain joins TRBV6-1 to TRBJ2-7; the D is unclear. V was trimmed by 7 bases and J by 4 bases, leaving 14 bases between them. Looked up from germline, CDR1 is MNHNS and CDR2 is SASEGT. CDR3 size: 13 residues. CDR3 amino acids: CASNAGQLYEQYF. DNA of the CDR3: TGTGCCAGCAATGCCGGGCAATTGTACGAGCAGTACTTC.

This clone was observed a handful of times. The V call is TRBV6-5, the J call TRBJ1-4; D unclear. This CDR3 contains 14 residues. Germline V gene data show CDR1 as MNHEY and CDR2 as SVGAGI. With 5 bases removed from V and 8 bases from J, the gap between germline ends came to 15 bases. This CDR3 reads CASSPTWSDEKLFF. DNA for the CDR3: TGTGCCAGCAGTCCAACTTGGTCCGACGAAAAACTGTTTTTT.

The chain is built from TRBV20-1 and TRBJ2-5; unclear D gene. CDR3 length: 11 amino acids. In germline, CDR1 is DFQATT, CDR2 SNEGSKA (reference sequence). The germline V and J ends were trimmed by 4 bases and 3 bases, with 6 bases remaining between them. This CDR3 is CSANGKETQYF. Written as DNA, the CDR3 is TGCAGTGCTAACGGAAAAGAGACCCAGTACTTC.

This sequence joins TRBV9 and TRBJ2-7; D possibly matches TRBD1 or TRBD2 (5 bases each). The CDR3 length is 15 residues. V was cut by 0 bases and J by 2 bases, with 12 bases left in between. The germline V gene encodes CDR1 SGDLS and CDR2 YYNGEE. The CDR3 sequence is CASSVGDGYPYEQYF. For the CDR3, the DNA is TGTGCCAGCAGCGTAGGGGACGGCTATCCCTACGAGCAGTACTTC.

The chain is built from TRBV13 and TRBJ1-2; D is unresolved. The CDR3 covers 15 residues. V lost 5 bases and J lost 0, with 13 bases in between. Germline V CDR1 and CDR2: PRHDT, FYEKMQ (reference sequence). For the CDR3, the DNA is TGTGCCAGCAGCCTACCAACCCGATCTAACTATGGCTACACCTTC. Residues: CASSLPTRSNYGYTF.

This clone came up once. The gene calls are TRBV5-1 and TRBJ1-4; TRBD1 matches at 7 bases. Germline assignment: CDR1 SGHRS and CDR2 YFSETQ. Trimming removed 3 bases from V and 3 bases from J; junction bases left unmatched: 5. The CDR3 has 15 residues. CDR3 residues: CASSSTGESNEKLFF. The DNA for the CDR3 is TGCGCCAGCAGCTCCACAGGGGAGTCTAATGAAAAACTGTTTTTT.

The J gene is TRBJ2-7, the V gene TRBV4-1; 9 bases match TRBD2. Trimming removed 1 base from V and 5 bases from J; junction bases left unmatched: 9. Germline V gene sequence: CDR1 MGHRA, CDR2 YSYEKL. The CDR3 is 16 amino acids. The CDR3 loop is CASSQGRTSVSHEQYF. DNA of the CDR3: TGCGCCAGCAGCCAAGGCAGGACTAGCGTTTCCCACGAGCAGTACTTC.